Described below is a single T cell receptor (beta chain) sequence and its context. Sequenced by immunoSEQ multiplex PCR; TCRdb stores in-frame clones only, minus some. The data hold some 74,000 clones, with just over 90% observed a single time. Germline V gene data show CDR1 as SGHNT and CDR2 as YYREEE (reference sequence). V was clipped by 4 bases and J by 6 bases; unmatched bases: 11. The CDR3 is made up of 16 amino acids. The sample belongs to a study of T cells after somatic rescue of genetic block. The chain uses TRBV5-4 and TRBJ2-1; 9 nucleotides agree with TRBD2. Source material: peripheral blood mononuclear cells (PBMCs). The receptor comes from a young man. CDR3 coding DNA: TGTGCCAGCAGCAAACCTAGCGGGACCTCAACCAATGAGCAGTTCTTC. Translated: CASSKPSGTSTNEQFF.